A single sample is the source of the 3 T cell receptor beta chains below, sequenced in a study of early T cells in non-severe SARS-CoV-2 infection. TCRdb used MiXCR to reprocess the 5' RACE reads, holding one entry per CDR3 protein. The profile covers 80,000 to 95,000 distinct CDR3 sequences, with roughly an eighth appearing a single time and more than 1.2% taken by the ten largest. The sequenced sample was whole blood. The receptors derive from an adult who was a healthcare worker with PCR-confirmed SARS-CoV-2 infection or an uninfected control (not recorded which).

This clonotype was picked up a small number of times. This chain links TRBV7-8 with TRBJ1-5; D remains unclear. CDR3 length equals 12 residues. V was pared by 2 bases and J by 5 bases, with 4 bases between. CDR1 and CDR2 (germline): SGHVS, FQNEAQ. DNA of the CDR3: TGTGCCAGCAGCTTACTAGATCAGCCCCAGCATTTT. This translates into CASSLLDQPQHF. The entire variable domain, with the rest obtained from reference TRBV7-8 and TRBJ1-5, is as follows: GAGVSQSPRYKVAKRGQDVALRCDPISGHVSLFWYQQALGQGPEFLTYFQNEAQLDKSGLPSDRFFAERPEGSVSTLKIQRTQQEDSAVYLCASSLLDQPQHFGDGTRLSIL.

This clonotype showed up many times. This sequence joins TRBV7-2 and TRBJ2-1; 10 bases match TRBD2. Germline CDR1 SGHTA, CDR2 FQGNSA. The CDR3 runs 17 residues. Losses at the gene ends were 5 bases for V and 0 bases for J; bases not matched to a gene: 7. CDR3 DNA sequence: TGTGCCAGCAGCCCACAGCGGGGGGGCCTCTCCTACAATGAGCAGTTCTTC. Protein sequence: CASSPQRGGLSYNEQFF.

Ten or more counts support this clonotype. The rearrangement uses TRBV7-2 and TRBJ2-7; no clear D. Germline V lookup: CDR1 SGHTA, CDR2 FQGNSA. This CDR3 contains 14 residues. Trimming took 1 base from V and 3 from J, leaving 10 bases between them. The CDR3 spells CASSLGRQSYEQYF. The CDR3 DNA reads TGTGCCAGCAGCTTAGGGCGTCAGAGCTACGAGCAGTACTTC.